The clone carrying this T cell receptor (beta chain) was recorded many times. Its target is unknown. The sample is drawn from a study of breast tumors, draining lymph nodes, adjacent tissues. Axillary draining lymph nodes of breast cancer patients supplied the node samples. This CDR3 contains 15 residues. The germline V gene has CDR1 MGHRA and CDR2 YSYEKL. Trimming pared 1 base from V and 5 bases from J, leaving 14 bases between. TCRdb independently ran MiXCR on the multiplex PCR reads; one entry per CDR3 protein. The sample includes under 150,000 distinct CDR3 sequences, approximately 20% of them seen just once. Study-level points and caveats: Compared with basal-like, luminal-like tumors shared significantly more repertoire with nontumor tissue. Data only fit, rather than demonstrated, lymph node origin of most tumor T cells. Findings are consistent with lymph node origin and intratumoral expansion of most tumor T cells. Compared with lymph nodes, tumors were less diverse; compared with nontumor tissue, more.

The sequenced sample was axillary lymph node tissue. This rearrangement joins TRBV4-1 to TRBJ1-2; D remains ambiguous. The TCR sequence derives from a female donor with breast cancer. Some clones in this sample may be carry-over from other donors' samples. The CDR3 loop is CASSQGVGYFYGYTF. For the CDR3, the DNA is TGCGCCAGCAGCCAAGGGGTAGGCTATTTTTATGGCTACACCTTC.